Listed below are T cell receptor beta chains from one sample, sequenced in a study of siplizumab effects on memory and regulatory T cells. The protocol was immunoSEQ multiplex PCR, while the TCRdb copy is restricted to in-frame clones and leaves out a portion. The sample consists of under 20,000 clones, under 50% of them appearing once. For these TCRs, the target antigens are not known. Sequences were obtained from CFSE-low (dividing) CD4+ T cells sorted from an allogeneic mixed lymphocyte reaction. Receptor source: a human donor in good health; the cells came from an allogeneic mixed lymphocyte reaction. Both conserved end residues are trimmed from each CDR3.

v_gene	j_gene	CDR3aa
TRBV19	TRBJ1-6	ASSIGTGTTPLH
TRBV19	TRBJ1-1	ARPTGGPEAF
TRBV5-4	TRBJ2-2	ASSLRQDGGGELF
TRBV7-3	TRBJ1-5	ASSLGKIGQALLSGQPQH
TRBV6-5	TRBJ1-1	ASKKNRGNTEAF
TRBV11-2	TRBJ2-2	ASSSFGLNTGELF
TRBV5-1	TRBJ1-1	ASSLGPSNTEAF
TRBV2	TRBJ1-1	ASSELVRDTEAF
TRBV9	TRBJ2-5	ASSVEGLAGVSWETQY
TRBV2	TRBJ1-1	ASCPQGGTEAF
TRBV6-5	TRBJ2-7	ASRKPGTYEQY
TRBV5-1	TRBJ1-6	ASRQGLGFRSPLH
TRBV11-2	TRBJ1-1	ASSFWRENTEAF
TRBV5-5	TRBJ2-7	ASSSLAFTGAGYEQY
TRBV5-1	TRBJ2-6	ASSVRDGQANVLT
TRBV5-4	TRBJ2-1	ASSLVSGNEQF
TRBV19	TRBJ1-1	ASSEIRGTEAF
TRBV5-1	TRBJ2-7	ASSLGTSGGTGEQY
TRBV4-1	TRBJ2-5	ASSQYLDRGETQY
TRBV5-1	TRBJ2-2	ASSLGTGSTGELF
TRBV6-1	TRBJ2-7	ASRTGTSGDYEQY
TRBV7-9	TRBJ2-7	ASSRTGGDSYEQY
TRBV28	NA	ASSSHLAGAYEQY
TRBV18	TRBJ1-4	ASSPTHANEKLF
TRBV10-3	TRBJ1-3	AIMGTGDSGNTIY
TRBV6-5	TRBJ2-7	ASNPAGEAFEQY
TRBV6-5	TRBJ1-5	ASSYSGTGQPQH
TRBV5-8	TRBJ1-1	AGSLARNTEAF
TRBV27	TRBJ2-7	ASSYRDRGYEQY
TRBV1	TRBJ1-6	TSSQGRDRGPRADNSPLH
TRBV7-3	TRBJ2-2	ASSLSEGELF
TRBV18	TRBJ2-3	ASSPVTDTQY
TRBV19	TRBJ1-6	ASSPTGIFDNSPLH
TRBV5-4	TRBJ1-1	ASSLAWGRTEAF
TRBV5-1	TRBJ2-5	ASKQGNQETQY
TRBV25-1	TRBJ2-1	ASNPTLAGDLTEQF
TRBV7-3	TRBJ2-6	ASSLTSGSGANVLT
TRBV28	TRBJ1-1	ASSPTYTEAF
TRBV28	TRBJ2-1	ASTIPGGPYNEQF
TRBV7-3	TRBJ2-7	ASSLAGGYEQY
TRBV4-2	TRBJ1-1	ASSQVSRLNTEAF
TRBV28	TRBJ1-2	ASSRKRAGNYGYT
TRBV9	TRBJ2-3	ASSVVGGVADTDTQY
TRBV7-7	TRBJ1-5	ASAVGPNQPQH
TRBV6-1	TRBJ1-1	ASSEYFGVYTEAF
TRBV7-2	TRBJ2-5	ASSLYAETQY
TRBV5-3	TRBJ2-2	ANYDRDRGDTGELF
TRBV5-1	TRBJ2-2	ASSALAGAVGELF
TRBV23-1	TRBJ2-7	ASSPTLAGDPYEQY
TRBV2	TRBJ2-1	ASSFSSSYNEQF
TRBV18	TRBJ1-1	ASSPLGGNTEAF
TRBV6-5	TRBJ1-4	ASSLGTGGGEKLF